This TCR beta chain was obtained from a study of radiation and T cells in renal cell carcinoma. TCRdb keeps only in-frame clones here, not all; method: immunoSEQ multiplex PCR. The table has 10,000 or so clones, more than 50% seen once. CDR1 SQVTM and CDR2 ANQGSEA come from the germline V gene. The V end lost 6 bases, the J end lost 3 bases, and 15 bases lay between the germline ends. The CDR3 is 14 residues long. Study conclusions and caveats: Tumor samples were small regions of approximately 0.92 g. Top 100 clonotypes averaged around 54% in irradiated versus about 40% in nephrectomy-only tumors.

Treatment defined: treatment-naive control, cytoreductive nephrectomy. Sequenced control tumors were from 11 males and a handful of females, median age roughly 61. This clone was recorded only once. Its specificity is not known. The chain is built from TRBV29-1 and TRBJ1-3; D possibly corresponds to TRBD1 (6 bases). The material was tumor tissue, obtained from a patient whose treatment was nephrectomy without radiotherapy. This sequence was found in a man aged 35 to 55 with renal cell carcinoma. As DNA, the CDR3 is TGCAGCGTCGCCCCAGGGGCAGTTGGAAACACCATATATTTT. It translates to CSVAPGAVGNTIYF.